The 15 T cell receptor beta chains below were found in one sample sequenced in a study of T-cell memory formation after mild COVID-19. Using its own MiXCR run on the 5' RACE reads, TCRdb lists one record per CDR3 protein. Among under 300,000 distinct CDR3 sequences, approximately 7.6% were seen once, and the ten largest hold approximately 23%. Sequences were obtained from PBMCs or a T cell subset sorted from them (not recorded which). These receptors came from a man between 18 and 35 years old who had mild COVID-19 (a few samples of this study predate the infection). Cell type and time point are not known.

This clonotype appeared a few times. V gene TRBV4-3 combines with J gene TRBJ1-5, with 7 bases fitting TRBD1. V gave up 0 bases and J gave up 7 bases; unmatched junction bases: 6. The CDR3 has 15 residues. Germline loops: CDR1 LGHNA, CDR2 YSLEER. The CDR3 nucleotides read TGCGCCAGCAGCCAAGAATTGATCAGGGGGCAGCCCCAGCATTTT. Residues: CASSQELIRGQPQHF.

This clonotype was seen only a few times. The rearrangement joins TRBV9 to TRBJ1-2; D might be TRBD1 (5 bases). This CDR3 spans 13 amino acids. The ends were cut back, 3 bases at V and 4 bases at J, with 10 bases in the middle. Per germline, CDR1 SGDLS and CDR2 YYNGEE. CDR3 bases: TGTGCCAGCAGCGAGAGGGACGGCTATGGCTACACCTTC. As protein: CASSERDGYGYTF.

The V and J genes are TRBV6-5 and TRBJ1-4, with TRBD1 matching 7 bases. V gave up 6 bases and J gave up 3 bases; unmatched junction bases: 4. The germline V gene has CDR1 MNHEY and CDR2 SVGAGI. The CDR3 length is 14 residues. The CDR3 is CASRPRGSNEKLFF. The CDR3 DNA reads as TGTGCCAGCAGACCCAGGGGGTCTAATGAAAAACTGTTTTTT.

This clonotype has at least ten counts. The V and J genes are TRBV7-6 and TRBJ2-7; D remains ambiguous. Trimming left V 0 bases short and J 2 bases short, with 11 bases between. Germline values: CDR1 SGHVS, CDR2 FNYEAQ. The CDR3 is 15 amino acids. The CDR3 DNA is TGTGCCAGCAGCTTAGCGGTGGGGTGGACCTACGAGCAGTACGTC. Protein: CASSLAVGWTYEQYV.

This clonotype was counted at least ten times. V and J are TRBV6-9 and TRBJ2-7; 11 bases fit TRBD2. This CDR3 has 23 residues. V gave up 6 bases and J gave up 4 bases; unmatched junction bases: 32. CDR1 and CDR2 (germline): MNHGY, SVAAGI. The CDR3 loop reads CASSRIPLLAGEVTARILYEQYV. The CDR3 DNA is TGTGCCAGCAGCCGTATTCCCCTACTAGCGGGGGAAGTAACAGCTCGTATTTTATACGAGCAGTACGTC.

This clonotype has only a few counts. The chain is built from TRBV20-1 and TRBJ2-3; perhaps TRBD2 as D (6 bases). This CDR3 has 13 amino acids. Trimming shortened V by 5 bases and J by 0 bases, and 9 bases separated the two germline ends. Germline values: CDR1 DFQATT, CDR2 SNEGSKA (reference sequence). CDR3 coding DNA: TGCAGTGCTGGGGGGACTAGCACAGATACGCAGTATTTT. Its translation: CSAGGTSTDTQYF.

The rearrangement links TRBV5-6 to TRBJ2-6; tentatively, D is TRBD1 (5 bases). The CDR3 spans 15 residues. Trimming took 4 bases from V and 1 from J, leaving 9 bases between them. CDR1 is SGHDT, CDR2 YYEEEE, per germline. The DNA for the CDR3 is TGTGCCAGCAGCCCAGGGCGGTCTGGGGCCAACGTCCTGACTTTC. It codes for CASSPGRSGANVLTF.

V usage is TRBV20-1 and J usage is TRBJ2-2; 14 bases are a match to TRBD2. V was clipped by 6 bases and J by 0 bases; unmatched bases: 9. This CDR3 is 18 amino acids long. In germline, CDR1 is DFQATT, CDR2 SNEGSKA (reference sequence). CDR3 protein: CSARGLAGVIANTGELFF. CDR3 sequence (DNA): TGCAGTGCGCGGGGACTAGCGGGGGTCATCGCGAACACCGGGGAGCTGTTTTTT.

The sample holds many counts of this clonotype. V and J are TRBV10-3 and TRBJ1-5, with D hard to call. The V end was cut by 7 bases, the J end by 3 bases, with 10 bases between. The germline CDR1 and CDR2 sequences are ENHRY and SYGVKD. This CDR3 has 13 residues. In DNA form, the CDR3 reads TGTGCCATCATTTATCCAATCAATCAGCCCCAGCATTTT. Encoded protein: CAIIYPINQPQHF.

The chain recombines TRBV5-1 with TRBJ1-1; weak D call: TRBD1 (6 bases). Germline V CDR1 and CDR2: SGHRS, YFSETQ. The CDR3 runs to 13 residues. Trimming took 2 bases from V and 7 from J, leaving 12 bases between them. The CDR3 coding sequence is TGCGCCAGCAGCTTCCGGGGGGCCGGTGAAGCTTTCTTT. Translated: CASSFRGAGEAFF. Complete variable domain (other parts from reference TRBV5-1 and TRBJ1-1): KAGVTQTPRYLIKTRGQQVTLSCSPISGHRSVSWYQQTPGQGLQFLFEYFSETQRNKGNFPGRFSGRQFSNSRSEMNVSTLELGDSALYLCASSFRGAGEAFFGQGTRLTVV.

In nucleotides, the CDR3 is TGTGCCAGCAGCGCGTCGGGACTGAATTACGAGCAGTACGTC. Its protein is CASSASGLNYEQYV. V is TRBV5-4 and J is TRBJ2-7, with D perhaps TRBD2 (6 bases). The ends were cut back, 4 bases at V and 4 bases at J, with 15 bases in the middle. CDR1 and CDR2 (germline): SGHNT, YYREEE (reference sequence). The CDR3 extends over 14 amino acids.

This sequence joins TRBV18 and TRBJ2-7; TRBD1 matches 7 bases. Germline lookup yields CDR1 KGHSH and CDR2 LQKENI. This CDR3 region has 13 residues. The ends lost 3 bases at V and 5 bases at J; junction bases unmatched: 4. The CDR3 sequence: CASSPTTGNEQYV. The CDR3 region has the DNA TGTGCCAGCTCACCTACGACAGGGAACGAGCAGTACGTC.

This chain joins TRBV28 and TRBJ1-1, with a possible D match to TRBD1 (6 bases). Germline values: CDR1 MDHEN, CDR2 SYDVKM. V was pared by 2 bases and J by 11 bases, with 27 bases between. CDR3 length: 17 amino acids. CDR3 coding DNA: TGTGCCAGCAGTTTAAATGGGGGGGCAGGGCCTAGAAGATCGGCTTTCTTT. This gives the protein CASSLNGGAGPRRSAFF.

The V gene is TRBV6-6, the J gene TRBJ1-2; no firm D call. The V end was cut by 2 bases, the J end by 1 base, with 14 bases between. The CDR3 is made up of 16 amino acids. Germline CDR1 reads MNHNY; CDR2 reads SVGAGI (reference sequence). CDR3 amino acids: CASSYGDGLVNYGYTF. In DNA form, the CDR3 reads TGTGCCAGCAGTTACGGCGACGGACTCGTTAACTATGGCTACACCTTC.

In this sample, this clonotype turned up a few times. CDR3 DNA sequence: TGTGCCAGCAGGCAAGGACGGTCGAACTATGGCTACACCTTC. Amino acids: CASRQGRSNYGYTF. The V and J genes are TRBV12-3 or TRBV12-4 and TRBJ1-2; D remains ambiguous. The V and J ends lost 6 bases and 2 bases respectively, with 13 bases between them. The CDR3 spans 14 residues.